The present T cell receptor (beta chain) was sequenced within a study of cytomegalovirus exposure and HLA in healthy donors. CDR1 SQVTM and CDR2 ANQGSEA come from the germline V gene. The V and J ends lost 4 bases and 2 bases respectively, with 11 bases between them. This CDR3 region has 14 residues. This PCR relied on a set of 60 Vbeta primers and 13 Jbeta primers. The method was immunoSEQ multiplex PCR; TCRdb's version includes in-frame clones alone and lacks a portion of them. Of approximately 100,000 clones listed, 74% are singletons. The sample consisted of PBMCs. V gene TRBV29-1 combines with J gene TRBJ2-2, with D uncertain. This sequence was found in a human donor in good health. Written as DNA, the CDR3 is TGCAGCGTTGCTGTTACTCCAAACACCGGGGAGCTGTTTTTT. Translation: CSVAVTPNTGELFF.